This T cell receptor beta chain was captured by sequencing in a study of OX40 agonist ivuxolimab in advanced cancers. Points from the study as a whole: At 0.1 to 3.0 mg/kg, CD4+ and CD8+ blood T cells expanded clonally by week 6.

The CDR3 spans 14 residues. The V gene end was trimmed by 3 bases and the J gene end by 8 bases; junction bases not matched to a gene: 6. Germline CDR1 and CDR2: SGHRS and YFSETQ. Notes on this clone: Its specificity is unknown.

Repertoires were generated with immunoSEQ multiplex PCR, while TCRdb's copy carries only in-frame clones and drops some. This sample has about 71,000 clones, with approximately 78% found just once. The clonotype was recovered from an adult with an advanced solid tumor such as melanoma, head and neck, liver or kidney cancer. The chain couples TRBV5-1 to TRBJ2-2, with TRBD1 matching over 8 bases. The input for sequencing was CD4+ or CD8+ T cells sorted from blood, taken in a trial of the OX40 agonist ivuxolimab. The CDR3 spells CASSSGQDQGELFF. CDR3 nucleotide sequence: TGCGCCAGCAGCTCGGGACAGGATCAGGGGGAGCTGTTTTTT.